Following are 26 T cell receptor beta chains from one sample sequenced in a study of blood T cell repertoires in COVID-19. TCRdb's copy holds only in-frame clones and misses some; the assay was immunoSEQ multiplex PCR. The table lists 100,000 to 150,000 clones, around 82% of them singletons. The sample consisted of peripheral blood. The receptors come from a young man with COVID-19, enrolled during active disease.

The CDR3 sequence: CASSPGGTYQYEQYF. The CDR3 bases are TGTGCCAGCTCACCGGGCGGGACCTACCAATACGAGCAGTACTTC. The chain joins TRBV18 to TRBJ2-7, with a possible D match to TRBD2 (6 bases). The V gene lost 3 bases and the J gene lost 4 bases, with 16 bases spanning the gap. The V gene's germline CDR1 is KGHSH and CDR2 LQKENI. CDR3 length: 15 residues.

The chain links TRBV4-2 to TRBJ2-3; D possibly corresponds to TRBD2 (5 bases). Germline CDR1 LGHNA, CDR2 YNFKEQ. CDR3 size: 19 residues. The V and J ends lost 1 base and 1 base respectively, with 21 bases between them. CDR3 sequence reads: CASSQVDVPRLRGTDTQYF. The CDR3, as DNA: TGTGCCAGCAGCCAAGTGGACGTCCCCCGCTTGCGGGGCACAGATACGCAGTATTTT.

The V call is TRBV6-5, the J call TRBJ1-1; a possible D gene is TRBD1 (5 bases). There are 15 residues in the CDR3. The ends were cut back, 6 bases at V and 4 bases at J, with 18 bases in the middle. Germline values: CDR1 MNHEY, CDR2 SVGAGI. The CDR3 protein is CASSSAGVLGTEAFF. DNA of the CDR3: TGTGCCAGCAGCTCAGCGGGGGTCCTTGGCACTGAAGCTTTCTTT.

The chain links TRBV7-9 to TRBJ2-3; no reliable D call. The CDR3 sequence is 14 residues long. Germline CDR1 is SEHNR and CDR2 is FQNEAQ (reference sequence). V lost 5 bases, J lost 2 bases, and 11 bases lay in between. The CDR3 DNA reads TGTGCCAGCAGCCTCATTACTACCACAGATACGCAGTATTTT. This codes for CASSLITTTDTQYF.

V usage is TRBV13 and J usage is TRBJ1-2, with TRBD1 matching over 7 bases. In germline, CDR1 is PRHDT, CDR2 FYEKMQ (reference sequence). The CDR3 consists of 15 residues. J lost 2 bases, V lost 1 base, and 4 bases had no gene match. Written as DNA, the CDR3 is TGTGCCAGCAGCTTAGAAAGGGGGCGCAACTATGGCTACACCTTC. Translation gives CASSLERGRNYGYTF.

Here the CDR3 reads CASSKVLRQGIGPTNEKLFF. DNA of the CDR3: TGTGCCAGCAGCAAAGTCCTACGACAGGGAATCGGGCCAACTAATGAAAAACTGTTTTTT. The gene calls are TRBV21-1 and TRBJ1-4; whether TRBD1, the table's D call, matches the DNA was not checked. TRBV21-1 is noted as a pseudogene. The CDR3 runs 20 residues.

V is TRBV5-6 and J is TRBJ1-6; 11 bases align to TRBD1. The CDR3 is 15 residues long. V was pared by 3 bases and J by 8 bases, with 4 bases of the junction left unmatched. Germline values: CDR1 SGHDT, CDR2 YYEEEE. CDR3 coding DNA: TGTGCCAGCAGCTATGGACAGGGGGCTTATTCACCCCTCCACTTT. Translated, it gives CASSYGQGAYSPLHF.

The chain carries TRBV5-1 and TRBJ2-3; D is ambiguous. Per germline, CDR1 SGHRS and CDR2 YFSETQ. The V end lost 2 bases, the J end lost 2 bases, and 12 bases lay between the germline ends. The CDR3 contains 15 residues. The CDR3 loop reads CASSLVGQLTDTQYF. The CDR3 region has the DNA TGCGCCAGCAGCTTAGTTGGGCAGCTCACAGATACGCAGTATTTT.

The rearrangement joins TRBV2 to TRBJ1-3; 8 bases map to TRBD1. The CDR3 covers 18 residues. The germline CDR1 and CDR2 sequences are SNHLY and FYNNEI. V shed 0 bases and J 0 bases; nucleotides not matched to a gene: 7. CDR3 loop: CASSEAGRDRFSGNTIYF. The CDR3 DNA reads as TGTGCCAGCAGTGAAGCGGGGAGGGACAGGTTCTCTGGAAACACCATATATTTT.

The chain is built from TRBV7-9 and TRBJ1-5; a weak D match, TRBD1 (6 bases). The V gene's germline CDR1 is SEHNR and CDR2 FQNEAQ (reference sequence). Trimming shortened V by 2 bases and J by 5 bases, and 10 bases separated the two germline ends. The CDR3 is 14 residues long. The CDR3 bases are TGTGCCAGCAGCTTACAGGGGTTCGATCAGCCCCAGCATTTT. Translating gives CASSLQGFDQPQHF.

The chain combines TRBV6-2 or TRBV6-3 with TRBJ2-3; 10 nucleotides line up with TRBD2. Per the germline V gene, CDR1 is MNHEY and CDR2 is SVGEGT. This CDR3 contains 16 residues. V dropped 6 bases and J dropped 5; count of bases not matched to a gene: 11. In nucleotides, the CDR3 is TGTGCCAGCAGCAGAGAGCGGGGGGGTCGCAGAGATACGCAGTATTTT. Its protein product is CASSRERGGRRDTQYF.

The chain is built from TRBV19 and TRBJ2-3; 10 bases fit TRBD1. Trimming cost V 8 bases and J 2 bases; bases outside gene matches: 4. Germline V gene data show CDR1 as LNHDA and CDR2 as SQIVND (reference sequence). This CDR3 comprises 14 residues. In DNA, the CDR3 is TGTGCCAGTTGGGACAGGGGCAACACAGATACGCAGTATTTT. Translation: CASWDRGNTDTQYF.

This clone was seen once. Different DNA sequences within this sample yield the same CDR3. The V call is TRBV12-5, the J call TRBJ2-5, with D tentatively TRBD1 (5 bases). The germline V and J ends were trimmed by 4 bases and 0 bases, with 9 bases remaining between them. Per germline, CDR1 LGHNT and CDR2 FRNRAP. This CDR3 is built from 14 residues. As DNA, the CDR3 is TGTGCTAGTGGTTCAGGACAAGACCAAGAGACCCAGTACTTC. This sequence encodes CASGSGQDQETQYF. The full variable domain, rest sourced from reference TRBV12-5 and TRBJ2-5, is DARVTQTPRHKVTEMGQEVTMRCQPILGHNTVFWYRQTMMQGLELLAYFRNRAPLDDSGMPKDRFSAEMPDATLATLKIQPSEPRDSAVYFCASGSGQDQETQYFGPGTRLLVL.

This clone was observed once. The chain employs TRBV5-4 and TRBJ2-3, with D perhaps matching TRBD1 (6 bases). V lost 5 bases and J lost 3, with 7 bases in between. This CDR3 region has 12 residues. From germline, CDR1 is SGHNT and CDR2 YYREEE (reference sequence). The CDR3 protein is CASRQGTDTQYF. The DNA of the CDR3 is TGTGCCAGCAGGCAGGGGACAGATACGCAGTATTTT.

This chain links TRBV10-3 with TRBJ2-5; D ambiguous. The V gene lost 1 base and the J gene lost 9 bases, with 24 bases spanning the gap. The germline V gene has CDR1 ENHRY and CDR2 SYGVKD. This CDR3 is built from 17 residues. The CDR3 here is CAISELQRGYLKRPQYF. The CDR3 DNA reads TGTGCCATCAGTGAGTTGCAGCGAGGTTACCTTAAGAGACCCCAGTACTTC.

The chain carries TRBV11-3 and TRBJ2-2; 7 bases line up with TRBD1. CDR3 length equals 16 residues. Germline CDR1 and CDR2: SGHNT and YENEEA. Trimming at V came to 5 bases and at J to 5 bases, leaving 11 bases not matched to a gene. CDR3 bases: TGTGCCAGCAGCCGCCGGGACAGCAGGAGAACCGGGGAGCTGTTTTTT. This encodes CASSRRDSRRTGELFF.

This clone was recorded once. The rearrangement links TRBV27 to TRBJ2-2, with 10 nucleotides matching TRBD1. CDR1 and CDR2 from the germline V gene are MNHEY and SMNVEV (reference sequence). The CDR3 consists of 18 residues. The V gene end was trimmed by 5 bases and the J gene end by 3 bases; junction bases not matched to a gene: 12. As DNA, the CDR3 is TGTGCCAGCAGTCTAGAGACAGGGGGCGCCCCAGACACCGGGGAGCTGTTTTTT. Its translation is CASSLETGGAPDTGELFF.

This clone has more than one count but fewer than ten. V gene TRBV2 combines with J gene TRBJ2-7, with 10 positions matching TRBD2. The germline CDR1 and CDR2 sequences are SNHLY and FYNNEI. Trimming cost V 7 bases and J 1 base; bases outside gene matches: 7. There are 15 residues in the CDR3. This CDR3 reads CASTERGGLSYEQYF. CDR3 in DNA: TGTGCCAGCACTGAGCGGGGGGGCTTATCCTACGAGCAGTACTTC. The full variable domain, completed using reference TRBV2 and TRBJ2-7, is EPEVTQTPSHQVTQMGQEVILRCVPISNHLYFYWYRQILGQKVEFLVSFYNNEISEKSEIFDDQFSVERPDGSNFTLKIRSTKLEDSAMYFCASTERGGLSYEQYFGPGTRLTVT.

The CDR3 loop reads CASSVGGSGGYNEQFF. DNA of the CDR3: TGTGCCAGCAGCGTAGGTGGTAGCGGGGGGTACAATGAGCAGTTCTTC. The V and J genes are TRBV9 and TRBJ2-1; 10 bases map to TRBD2. V dropped 0 bases and J dropped 4; count of bases not matched to a gene: 4. The CDR3 spans 16 residues. Germline lookup yields CDR1 SGDLS and CDR2 YYNGEE. The full variable domain, completed using reference TRBV9 and TRBJ2-1, is DSGVTQTPKHLITATGQRVTLRCSPRSGDLSVYWYQQSLDQGLQFLIQYYNGEERAKGNILERFSAQQFPDLHSELNLSSLELGDSALYFCASSVGGSGGYNEQFFGPGTRLTVL.

The genes are TRBV15 and TRBJ2-7, with 7 positions matching TRBD1. The CDR3 spans 16 residues. Germline V CDR1 and CDR2: LNHNV, YYDKDF (reference sequence). J lost 7 bases, V lost 2 bases, and 14 bases had no gene match. CDR3 sequence: CATSRSTGTAMGEQYF. The DNA for the CDR3 is TGTGCCACCAGCAGATCAACCGGGACAGCGATGGGGGAGCAGTACTTC.

This clone was counted ten times or more. The chain links TRBV12-3 or TRBV12-4 to TRBJ2-7, with D maybe TRBD1 (6 bases). This CDR3 comprises 13 residues. V dropped 7 bases and J dropped 0 bases, with 10 bases sitting between them. The CDR3 region is CASKGDHSYEQYF. In DNA, the CDR3 is TGTGCCAGCAAGGGGGACCACTCCTACGAGCAGTACTTC.

The chain carries TRBV5-4 and TRBJ2-1; 8 bases map to TRBD2. The V segment lost 4 bases and the J segment 10 bases; nucleotides outside the gene matches: 13. Germline V gene sequence: CDR1 SGHNT, CDR2 YYREEE (reference sequence). This CDR3 is built from 15 residues. DNA for the CDR3: TGTGCCAGCAGCCCCCCGGGGGGGATTCCCCAGGAGCAGTTCTTC. It is translated as CASSPPGGIPQEQFF. Full variable domain (rest looked up from reference TRBV5-4 and TRBJ2-1): ETGVTQSPTHLIKTRGQQVTLRCSSQSGHNTVSWYQQALGQGPQFIFQYYREEENGRGNFPPRFSGLQFPNYSSELNVNALELDDSALYLCASSPPGGIPQEQFFGPGTRLTVL.

The chain links TRBV7-8 to TRBJ2-3, with 9 bases lining up with TRBD2. CDR3 length equals 18 residues. The germline gives CDR1 SGHVS, CDR2 FQNEAQ. V was pared by 4 bases and J by 4 bases, with 15 bases of the junction left unmatched. The CDR3 is CASSSLPGGREGADTQYF. The CDR3 nucleotides are TGTGCCAGCAGCTCCCTACCCGGCGGGAGGGAAGGAGCAGATACGCAGTATTTT.

The genes are TRBV20-1 and TRBJ1-2; no firm D call. Trimming cost V 3 bases and J 11 bases, with 10 bases left between them. Per the germline V gene, CDR1 is DFQATT and CDR2 is SNEGSKA (reference sequence). The CDR3 covers 10 residues. The CDR3 coding sequence is TGCAGTGCTAGCAGCGGTGATTACACCTTC. It specifies CSASSGDYTF.

The rearrangement joins TRBV27 to TRBJ1-2; D is unclear. The germline V gene encodes CDR1 MNHEY and CDR2 SMNVEV (reference sequence). V gave up 0 bases and J gave up 3 bases, with 11 bases separating them. This CDR3 has 15 amino acids. The CDR3 coding sequence is TGTGCCAGCAGTTTATCACGCGGCGGGGACTATGGCTACACCTTC. It yields the protein CASSLSRGGDYGYTF.

This clone has more than one count but fewer than ten. The chain's CDR3 is CASSFTGGNTEAFF. CDR3 DNA: TGTGCCAGCAGCTTCACCGGGGGGAACACTGAAGCTTTCTTT. V is TRBV7-8 and J is TRBJ1-1, with a tentative D call TRBD1 (5 bases). Germline CDR1 is SGHVS and CDR2 is FQNEAQ. The CDR3 consists of 14 residues. Trimming took 3 bases from V and 1 from J, leaving 9 bases between them. The full variable domain, rest sourced from reference TRBV7-8 and TRBJ1-1, is GAGVSQSPRYKVAKRGQDVALRCDPISGHVSLFWYQQALGQGPEFLTYFQNEAQLDKSGLPSDRFFAERPEGSVSTLKIQRTQQEDSAVYLCASSFTGGNTEAFFGQGTRLTVV.